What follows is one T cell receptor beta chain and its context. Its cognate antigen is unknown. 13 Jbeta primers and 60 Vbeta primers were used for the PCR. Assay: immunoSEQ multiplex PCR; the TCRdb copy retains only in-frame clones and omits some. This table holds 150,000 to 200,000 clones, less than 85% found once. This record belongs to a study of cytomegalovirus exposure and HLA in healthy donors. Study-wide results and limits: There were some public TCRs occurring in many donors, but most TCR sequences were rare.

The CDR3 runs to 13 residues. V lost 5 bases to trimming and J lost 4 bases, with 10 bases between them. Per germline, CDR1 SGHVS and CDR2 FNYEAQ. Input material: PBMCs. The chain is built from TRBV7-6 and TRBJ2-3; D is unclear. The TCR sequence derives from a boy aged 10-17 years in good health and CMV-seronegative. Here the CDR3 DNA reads TGTGCCAGCAGCCCGTGGCATGCAGATACGCAGTATTTT. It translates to CASSPWHADTQYF.